What follows describes a single TCR beta chain. What it binds is unknown. This record belongs to a study of cytomegalovirus exposure and HLA in healthy donors. Overall study: Among the 300 to 500 genotyped donors, 65% to 85% were placed in the Caucasian-associated ancestry cluster.

With 60 Vbeta and 13 Jbeta primers, the PCR was carried out. The method was immunoSEQ multiplex PCR; TCRdb's version includes in-frame clones alone and lacks a portion of them. The profile shows some 120,000 clones, more than 60% of them singletons. The CDR3 covers 15 residues. V lost 6 bases and J lost 7; bases outside the gene matches: 6. Per germline, CDR1 SNHLY and CDR2 FYNNEI. Whole-study results and caveats: In vitro testing confirmed three CMV-associated chains as specific for CMV antigens.

The sample taken for sequencing was PBMCs. The chain couples TRBV2 to TRBJ2-1; 13 nucleotides match TRBD2. The clonotype comes from a woman in her fifties or sixties in good health and CMV-seropositive. CDR3 loop: CASRRTSGGLNEQFF. The CDR3 DNA reads as TGTGCCAGCAGACGGACTAGCGGGGGTCTTAATGAGCAGTTCTTC. Drawing the rest from reference TRBV2 and TRBJ2-1, the complete variable domain is EPEVTQTPSHQVTQMGQEVILRCVPISNHLYFYWYRQILGQKVEFLVSFYNNEISEKSEIFDDQFSVERPDGSNFTLKIRSTKLEDSAMYFCASRRTSGGLNEQFFGPGTRLTVL.